These T cell receptor beta chains were read from a single sample in a study of T-cell reconstitution after alpha-beta-depleted transplantation in children. Using its own MiXCR run on the PCR reads, TCRdb lists one record per CDR3 protein. The data show about 900,000 distinct CDR3 sequences, with about 29% seen just once and around 30% held by the top ten. Sequenced material: PBMCs, mostly from graft donor cells, taken 360 days after TCRalphabeta/CD19-depleted stem cell transplant. These receptor sequences come from a boy less than two years old who had a stem cell transplant for SCID, so the T cells may come from the graft donor. CDR3s include the opening cysteine and the closing phenylalanine or tryptophan. The D gene is left open where the match is weak. Size values are once, few and many counts, or a class for expanded clones, and some rows have none.

>-|-|TRBJ2-7|TRBV29-1
CSVPRDGSSYEQYF
TGCAGCGTCCCAAGGGACGGTAGCTCCTACGAGCAGTACTTC
>once|TRBD1|TRBJ1-4|TRBV20-1
CSARDPDRESLPTNEKLFF
TGCAGTGCTAGAGATCCGGACAGGGAATCCCTTCCGACTAATGAAAAACTGTTTTTT
>-|TRBD2|TRBJ2-1|TRBV5-1
CASSLVASGFYNEQFF
TGCGCCAGCAGCTTGGTTGCTAGCGGGTTCTACAATGAGCAGTTCTTC
>-|-|TRBJ2-1|TRBV12-5
CASGPRGATYNEQFF
TGTGCTAGTGGACCCCGGGGGGCCACCTACAATGAGCAGTTCTTC
>few|TRBD2|TRBJ2-1|TRBV5-6
CASSQNGRGRTNEQFF
TGTGCCAGCAGCCAAAATGGGCGGGGGAGGACGAATGAGCAGTTCTTC
>-|TRBD1|TRBJ2-2|TRBV28
CASSLQQGAIGELFF
TGTGCCAGCAGTTTACAACAGGGGGCGATCGGGGAGCTGTTTTTT
>few|-|TRBJ1-2|TRBV6-1
CASTAEGSSSINGYTF
TGTGCCAGCACAGCGGAGGGCTCGTCCTCTATTAATGGCTACACCTTC
>-|-|TRBJ2-7|TRBV5-1
CASSPGTRDYEQYF
TGCGCCAGCAGCCCGGGGACCCGGGACTACGAGCAGTACTTC
>-|-|TRBJ2-3|TRBV5-1
CASSLPYRDTQYF
TGCGCCAGCAGCTTGCCCTACCGAGATACGCAGTATTTT
>-|-|TRBJ1-1|TRBV7-8
CASSSKTVNTEAFF
TGTGCCAGCAGCTCAAAGACGGTGAACACTGAAGCTTTCTTT
>few|TRBD2|TRBJ2-1|TRBV6-2/TRBV6-3
CASSRAGGAREQFF
TGTGCCAGCAGCCGAGCCGGGGGGGCGAGAGAGCAGTTCTTC
>-|-|TRBJ2-3|TRBV7-9
CASSLARLAGADTQYF
TGTGCCAGCAGCTTAGCGCGTCTGGCAGGGGCAGATACGCAGTATTTT
>few|TRBD1|TRBJ2-7|TRBV20-1
CSASSVSTGGVDEQYF
TGCAGTGCTAGTAGCGTTTCGACAGGGGGGGTTGACGAGCAGTACTTC
>few|-|TRBJ1-4|TRBV12-3/TRBV12-4
CASRPRAEEKLFF
TGTGCCAGCAGACCCCGGGCGGAGGAAAAACTGTTTTTT
>-|-|TRBJ2-6|TRBV12-3/TRBV12-4
CASSLWGGTVIISGANVLTF
TGTGCCAGCAGTCTATGGGGTGGGACGGTGATAATCTCTGGGGCCAACGTCCTGACTTTC
>-|-|TRBJ2-4|TRBV28
CASSRRVEVLAKNIQYF
TGTGCCAGCAGCCGCAGGGTGGAGGTTCTAGCCAAAAACATTCAGTACTTC
>-|-|TRBJ1-1|TRBV4-2
CASSQRRSGGDRLNTEAFF
TGTGCCAGCAGCCAAAGAAGATCCGGTGGGGACCGTTTGAACACTGAAGCTTTCTTT
>many|-|TRBJ2-3|TRBV25-1
CASSLHSTDTQYF
TGTGCCAGCAGCCTCCATAGCACAGATACGCAGTATTTT
>-|-|TRBJ2-7|TRBV7-9
CASTSGQTTYEQYF
TGTGCCAGCACCTCTGGACAGACTACCTACGAGCAGTACTTC
>few|-|TRBJ1-6|TRBV5-6
CASSLRGSVSPLHF
TGTGCCAGCAGCTTGCGGGGGAGTGTTTCACCCCTCCACTTT
>-|-|TRBJ2-2|TRBV5-1
CASSSTGRSNTGELFF
TGCGCCAGCAGCTCCACAGGGCGGTCGAACACCGGGGAGCTGTTTTTT
>many|-|TRBJ1-2|TRBV12-3/TRBV12-4
CASSSVYGYTF
TGTGCCAGCAGTTCGGTGTATGGCTACACCTTC
>few|-|TRBJ2-1|TRBV15
CATSREQGIWDEQFF
TGTGCCACCAGCAGAGAGCAGGGGATATGGGATGAGCAGTTCTTC
>-|TRBD2|TRBJ2-5|TRBV29-1
CSVVRAGGKETQYF
TGCAGCGTTGTAAGGGCGGGGGGCAAGGAGACCCAGTACTTC
>-|TRBD1|TRBJ2-2|TRBV7-9
CASSLPRTGLPGELFF
TGTGCCAGCAGCCTCCCCCGGACAGGATTGCCCGGGGAGCTGTTTTTT
>few|-|TRBJ2-3|TRBV10-3
CAISESKGSDTQYF
TGTGCCATCAGTGAGTCGAAAGGGTCAGATACGCAGTATTTT
>few|-|TRBJ2-7|TRBV6-1
CASRPLGRPSYEQYF
TGTGCCAGCAGACCACTCGGACGGCCCTCCTACGAGCAGTACTTC
>few|TRBD1|TRBJ2-1|TRBV7-9
CASSLVPDREGGNEQFF
TGTGCCAGCAGCTTAGTTCCGGACAGGGAAGGTGGCAATGAGCAGTTCTTC
>few|-|TRBJ2-6|TRBV4-3
CASSQDSLGNPGANVLTF
TGCGCCAGCAGCCAAGATAGTCTTGGTAATCCTGGGGCCAACGTCCTGACTTTC
>few|-|TRBJ1-5|TRBV6-2/TRBV6-3
CASSSGFFGNQPQHF
TGTGCCAGCAGTTCAGGGTTCTTCGGCAATCAGCCCCAGCATTTT
>-|TRBD2|TRBJ2-1|TRBV20-1
CSALTSGDYNEQFF
TGCAGTGCTCTGACTAGCGGGGATTACAATGAGCAGTTCTTC
>-|-|TRBJ1-1|TRBV7-9
CASSPPTGQGGTEAFF
TGTGCCAGCAGCCCCCCAACCGGGCAGGGCGGGACTGAAGCTTTCTTT
>once|-|TRBJ1-1|TRBV5-1
CASRQSLNTEAFF
TGCGCCAGCAGACAGAGTCTGAACACTGAAGCTTTCTTT
>few|-|TRBJ2-1|TRBV20-1
CSARSQLGTYEQFF
TGCAGTGCTAGATCACAGCTGGGTACGTACGAGCAGTTCTTC
>many|TRBD1|TRBJ2-1|TRBV5-6
CASSFKRGQGVEDEQFF
TGTGCCAGCAGCTTCAAACGCGGACAGGGGGTGGAAGATGAGCAGTTCTTC
>-|-|TRBJ2-7|TRBV20-1
CSAPDRTGTNEQYF
TGCAGTGCTCCAGACAGGACAGGGACTAACGAGCAGTACTTC
>many|TRBD1|TRBJ2-1|TRBV29-1
CSVRQGLYNEQFF
TGCAGCGTCCGACAGGGGTTATACAATGAGCAGTTCTTC
>few|-|TRBJ2-6|TRBV7-8
CASSLAGGGAVVLTF
TGTGCCAGCAGCTTAGCGGGGGGCGGAGCCGTCGTCCTGACTTTC
>few|-|TRBJ2-5|TRBV25-1
CASSEWGSHQETQYF
TGTGCCAGCAGTGAATGGGGCAGCCACCAAGAGACCCAGTACTTC
>few|TRBD1|TRBJ2-5|TRBV6-1
CASSPWGQLQETQYF
TGTGCCAGCAGTCCTTGGGGACAGCTCCAAGAGACCCAGTACTTC
>many|-|TRBJ2-2|TRBV12-3/TRBV12-4
CASSLRRGANTGELFF
TGTGCCAGCAGTTTAAGGAGGGGGGCGAACACCGGGGAGCTGTTTTTT